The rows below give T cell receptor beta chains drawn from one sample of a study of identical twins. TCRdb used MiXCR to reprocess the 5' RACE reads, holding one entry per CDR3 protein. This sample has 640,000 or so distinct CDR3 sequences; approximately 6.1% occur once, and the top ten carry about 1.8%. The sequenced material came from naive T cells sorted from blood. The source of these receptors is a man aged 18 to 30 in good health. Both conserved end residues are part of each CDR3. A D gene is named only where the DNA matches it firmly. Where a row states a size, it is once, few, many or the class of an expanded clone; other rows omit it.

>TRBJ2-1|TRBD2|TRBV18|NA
TGTGCCAGCTCACCGCTCGGACTAGCGGGAGGAATCAATGAGCAGTTCTTC
CASSPLGLAGGINEQFF
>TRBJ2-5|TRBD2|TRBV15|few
TGTGCCACCAGCATGATAGCGGGAGCGAGAGAGACCCAGTACTTC
CATSMIAGARETQYF
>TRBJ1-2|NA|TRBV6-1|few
TGTGCCAGCAGCTCACCCGGCGGTATCTATGGCTACACCTTC
CASSSPGGIYGYTF
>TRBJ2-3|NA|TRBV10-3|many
TGTGCCATCAGGATAACCGAAGGTTTCACGCAGTATTTT
CAIRITEGFTQYF
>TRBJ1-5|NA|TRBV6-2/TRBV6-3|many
TGTGCCAGCAGTGGCAGGGGTCTCAATCAGCCCCAGCATTTT
CASSGRGLNQPQHF
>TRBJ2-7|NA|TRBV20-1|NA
TGCAGTGCTAGAGATGGTCTAGCCCCCTACGAGCAGTACTTC
CSARDGLAPYEQYF
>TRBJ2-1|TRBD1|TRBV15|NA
TGTGCCACCAGCCCCCGGGACAGACCACTTGGGTATGAGCAGTTCTTC
CATSPRDRPLGYEQFF
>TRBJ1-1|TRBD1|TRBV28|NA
TGTGCCAGCAGTCTATCGGGGACAGGTTTCATGAACACTGAAGCTTTCTTT
CASSLSGTGFMNTEAFF
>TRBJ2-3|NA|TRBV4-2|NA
TGTGCCAGCAGCCAGGCGGAGATCACAGATACGCAGTATTTT
CASSQAEITDTQYF
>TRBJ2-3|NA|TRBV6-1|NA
TGTGCCAGCAGTGTAACCGTTGTGAGACATATCAAACCAGATACGCAGTATTTT
CASSVTVVRHIKPDTQYF
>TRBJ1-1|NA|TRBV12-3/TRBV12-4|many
TGTGCCAGCAGTTGGGGAGGGCTTAACACTGAAGCTTTCTTT
CASSWGGLNTEAFF
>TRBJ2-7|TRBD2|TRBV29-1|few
TGCAGCGTTGTCGGTCTAGCGGGAGGGCCGAAAAACGAGCAGTACTTC
CSVVGLAGGPKNEQYF
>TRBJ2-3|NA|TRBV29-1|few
TGCAGCGTTGAAGATAGGGGGATCGGCTCAGATACGCAGTATTTT
CSVEDRGIGSDTQYF
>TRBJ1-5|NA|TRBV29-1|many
TGCAGCGTTGGGGAGGCCGAGGGGCAGCCCCAGCATTTT
CSVGEAEGQPQHF
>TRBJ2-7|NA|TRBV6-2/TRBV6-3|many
TGTGCCAGCGGGGCTGTGTTACGAGAGCAGTACTTC
CASGAVLREQYF
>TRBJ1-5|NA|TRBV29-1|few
TGCAGCGTTGGGAAGGAGAATCAGCCCCAGCATTTT
CSVGKENQPQHF
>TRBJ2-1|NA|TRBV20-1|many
TGCAGTGCTAGCGGGTCTTTTGTCCATGAGCAGTTCTTC
CSASGSFVHEQFF
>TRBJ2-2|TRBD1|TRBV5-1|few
TGCGCCAGCAGCGAGAACAGGGGAAACACCGGGGAGCTGTTTTTT
CASSENRGNTGELFF
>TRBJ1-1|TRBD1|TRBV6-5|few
TGTGCCAGCAGTTACCGGACAGGGGTGCATGAAGCTTTCTTT
CASSYRTGVHEAFF
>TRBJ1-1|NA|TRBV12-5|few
TGTGCTAGTGGTGAGGGGATCCGGAACACTGAAGCTTTCTTT
CASGEGIRNTEAFF
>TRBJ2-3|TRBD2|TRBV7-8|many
TGTGCCAGCGGGAGGGGCCCAGATACGCAGTATTTT
CASGRGPDTQYF
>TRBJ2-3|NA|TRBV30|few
TGTGCCTGGGGGTCCACAGATACGCAGTATTTT
CAWGSTDTQYF
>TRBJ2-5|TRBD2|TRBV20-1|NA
TGCAGTGCTCTAATACCGGGACTAGCGGAGCTATGGGAGACCCAGTACTTC
CSALIPGLAELWETQYF